One and the same sample provided the 32 T cell receptor beta chains below, sequenced in a study of post-analysis software for immune sequencing data. Libraries were made from TCR beta cDNA, and they carried unique molecular identifiers. TCRdb itself ran the PCR reads through MiXCR, one entry per CDR3 protein. The profile covers 160,000 or so distinct CDR3 sequences, with about 37% appearing a single time and around 30% taken by the ten largest. The input for sequencing was blood, taken after autologous hematopoietic stem cell transplantation. All receptors derive from a girl aged 5-17 years with multiple sclerosis.

Concerning this clonotype: It may be a read error: a sequence one base away is much more abundant. The chain uses TRBV2 and TRBJ2-1; D is unclear. TRBJ2-7 explains the end of the DNA better; the J call may be wrong. The germline CDR1 and CDR2 sequences are SNHLY and FYNNEI. CDR3 length: 13 residues. Here the CDR3 reads CAGLVSSYNEQYF. The CDR3 DNA is TGTGCCGGCTTAGTTAGCTCCTACAATGAGCAGTACTTC.

The chain combines TRBV12-3 or TRBV12-4 with TRBJ2-1, with TRBD2 matching 9 bases. CDR3 length equals 19 residues. Unmatched junction bases numbered 14, after V lost 4 bases and J lost 1 base. The CDR3 sequence: CASSSSNSGRGSSYNEQFF. The CDR3 DNA is TGTGCCAGCAGTTCCTCAAATAGCGGGAGAGGTAGTTCCTACAATGAGCAGTTCTTC.

This rearrangement joins TRBV7-6 to TRBJ2-1; possible D gene TRBD2, 7 bases. V was cut by 5 bases and J by 7 bases, with 21 bases left in between. The CDR3 spans 16 residues. Germline assignment: CDR1 SGHVS and CDR2 FNYEAQ. The CDR3 sequence is CASSHGGLAIRNEQFF. In DNA form, the CDR3 reads TGTGCCAGCAGCCACGGGGGGCTAGCGATAAGGAATGAGCAGTTCTTC.

V and J are TRBV6-2 or TRBV6-3 and TRBJ2-1; 7 bases are shared with TRBD2. The trim removed 7 bases at V and 4 bases at J, leaving 13 bases unmatched. Per germline, CDR1 MNHEY and CDR2 SVGEGT. The CDR3 loop spans 16 amino acids. DNA of the CDR3: TGTGCCAGCACCAAGAGTGCCGGGAGGTCGTACAATGAGCAGTTCTTC. It is translated as CASTKSAGRSYNEQFF.

In this sample, this clonotype turned up a few times. The V call is TRBV4-3, the J call TRBJ2-1; 7 bases map to TRBD2. After removal of 0 bases from V and 8 bases from J, the junction contained 13 bases not matched to a gene. The CDR3 is 17 residues long. Germline V gives CDR1 LGHNA, CDR2 YSLEER. CDR3 sequence: CASSQEWLAEPRHEQFF. Written as DNA, the CDR3 is TGCGCCAGCAGCCAAGAGTGGCTAGCGGAGCCTCGCCATGAGCAGTTCTTC.

This chain connects TRBV20-1 to TRBJ2-1, with a tentative D call TRBD2 (6 bases). Germline CDR1 and CDR2: DFQATT and SNEGSKA (reference sequence). V was clipped by 0 bases and J by 0 bases, with 21 bases between them. CDR3 length equals 19 residues. The CDR3, as DNA: TGCAGTGCTAGAGATGGGAGGCTAGCAGTGAGCCTCTCCTACAATGAGCAGTTCTTC. This codes for CSARDGRLAVSLSYNEQFF.

The rearrangement uses TRBV10-3 and TRBJ2-5; possibly TRBD1 or TRBD2 for D (7 bases each). The V gene lost 6 bases and the J gene lost 5 bases, with 16 bases spanning the gap. This CDR3 region has 14 residues. The V gene's germline CDR1 is ENHRY and CDR2 SYGVKD. DNA of the CDR3: TGTGCCATCAGCATGAACCAGGGGGGGGAGACCCAGTACTTC. This gives the protein CAISMNQGGETQYF.

This clonotype came up a few times. The rearrangement joins TRBV12-3 or TRBV12-4 to TRBJ2-7; 9 nucleotides line up with TRBD2. The CDR3 contains 17 residues. V lost 1 base and J lost 6; bases outside the gene matches: 13. CDR3 sequence reads: CASSLGHLAGSGGEQYF. The CDR3 DNA reads as TGTGCCAGCAGTTTAGGTCACCTAGCGGGATCTGGCGGCGAGCAGTACTTC.

This clonotype occurred a few times. The chain is built from TRBV7-2 and TRBJ2-3, with TRBD1 identical over 7 bases. V gave up 5 bases and J gave up 2 bases; unmatched junction bases: 7. The CDR3 totals 15 residues. The germline V gene encodes CDR1 SGHTA and CDR2 FQGNSA. This CDR3 is CASSVEGQLTDTQYF. The CDR3 nucleotides are TGTGCCAGCAGCGTAGAGGGACAGCTCACAGATACGCAGTATTTT.

The J gene is TRBJ1-2, the V gene TRBV3-1; D is possibly TRBD1 (5 bases). CDR1 is LGHDT, CDR2 YNNKEL, per germline (reference sequence). V shed 2 bases and J shed 2 bases, with 21 bases lying between them. The CDR3 is 18 residues long. CDR3 nucleotides: TGTGCCAGCAGCCAATGGGGCCCCTGGACGGGGGAGAACTATGGCTACACCTTC. This sequence encodes CASSQWGPWTGENYGYTF.

This clonotype was observed a handful of times. This sequence joins TRBV9 and TRBJ2-1; TRBD2 matches at 9 bases. The germline V gene has CDR1 SGDLS and CDR2 YYNGEE. The ends lost 1 base at V and 7 bases at J; junction bases unmatched: 6. The CDR3 runs to 15 residues. CDR3 loop: CASSVISGGPNEQFF. CDR3 DNA sequence: TGTGCCAGCAGCGTAATTAGCGGGGGTCCGAATGAGCAGTTCTTC.

Many counts were recorded for this clonotype. The chain uses TRBV27 and TRBJ2-7; D not resolved. This CDR3 contains 14 residues. Trimming stripped 3 bases from V and 1 base from J, with 10 bases between. CDR1 is MNHEY and CDR2 is SMNVEV in the germline V gene (reference sequence). Here the CDR3 DNA reads TGTGCCAGCAGTTTGGCAGTAGGATCCTACGAGCAGTACTTC. Translation: CASSLAVGSYEQYF.

The V call is TRBV20-1, the J call TRBJ2-3; tentatively, D is TRBD2 (5 bases). The CDR3 contains 13 residues. Germline V CDR1 and CDR2: DFQATT, SNEGSKA (reference sequence). V shed 0 bases and J shed 8 bases, with 12 bases lying between them. CDR3 coding DNA: TGCAGTGCTAGAGACAACGCGGCGGGTACGCAGTATTTT. Protein sequence: CSARDNAAGTQYF.

The gene calls are TRBV24-1 and TRBJ2-5; tentatively, D is TRBD1 (6 bases). CDR1 KGHDR and CDR2 SFDVKD come from the germline V gene. The CDR3 length is 14 residues. Trimming stripped 3 bases from V and 1 base from J, with 8 bases between. CDR3 sequence (DNA): TGTGCCACCAGTGATCCGGACAGCCAAGAGACCCAGTACTTC. It is translated as CATSDPDSQETQYF.

This rearrangement joins TRBV29-1 to TRBJ2-5; D may be TRBD2 (5 bases). CDR1 and CDR2 (germline): SQVTM, ANQGSEA. V lost 4 bases, J lost 6 bases, and 9 bases lay in between. The CDR3 is 11 amino acids. CDR3 in DNA: TGCAGCGTTGCGGGGATCAAGACCCAGTACTTC. It specifies CSVAGIKTQYF.

The chain recombines TRBV7-2 with TRBJ1-1; D is unresolved. The CDR3 has 14 residues. Germline-derived CDR1 and CDR2 are SGHTA and FQGNSA. Trimming cost V 2 bases and J 3 bases, with 10 bases left between them. The CDR3 region is CASSLYGGHTEAFF. The CDR3 DNA reads TGTGCCAGCAGCTTATATGGAGGCCACACTGAAGCTTTCTTT.

The V call is TRBV14, the J call TRBJ1-1; D is unclear. Germline V gene lookup returns CDR1 SGHDN and CDR2 FVKESK. The V end lost 4 bases, the J end lost 5 bases, and 11 bases lay between the germline ends. This CDR3 has 13 residues. Here the CDR3 reads CASSLIMGTEAFF. DNA for the CDR3: TGTGCCAGCAGCCTTATAATGGGGACTGAAGCTTTCTTT.

The genes are TRBV7-9 and TRBJ2-1, with 12 bases lining up with TRBD2. The length of the CDR3 is 13 residues. J was trimmed by 8 bases and V by 11 bases; bases with no gene match: 7. Per the germline V gene, CDR1 is SEHNR and CDR2 is FQNEAQ (reference sequence). For the CDR3, the DNA is TGTGCCGGAGGACTAGCGGGATGGGATGAGCAGTTCTTC. Its protein is CAGGLAGWDEQFF.

The chain joins TRBV6-5 to TRBJ2-1; D ambiguous. Deletions cut 2 bases from V and 0 bases from J, with 11 bases between. Germline CDR1 and CDR2: MNHEY and SVGAGI. The CDR3 has 16 amino acids. This chain's CDR3 is CASSYTDSSSYNEQFF. CDR3 sequence (DNA): TGTGCCAGCAGTTACACGGATTCTAGCTCCTACAATGAGCAGTTCTTC.

V gene TRBV20-1 combines with J gene TRBJ1-5, with no clear D. Germline CDR1 DFQATT, CDR2 SNEGSKA (reference sequence). CDR3 length: 13 residues. Trimming took off 6 bases at V and 3 bases at J, with 12 bases between the two ends. CDR3 nucleotides: TGCAGTGCGACCAGTACGGCCAATCAGCCCCAGCATTTT. This codes for CSATSTANQPQHF.

The chain joins TRBV6-5 to TRBJ2-5; possible D gene TRBD2, 5 bases. Looked up from germline, CDR1 is MNHEY and CDR2 is SVGAGI. The V end was cut by 2 bases, the J end by 11 bases, with 21 bases between. The CDR3 runs 15 residues. CDR3 protein: CASSYREGPGWEQYF. For the CDR3, the DNA is TGTGCCAGCAGTTACAGGGAAGGGCCTGGGTGGGAGCAGTACTTC.

This chain joins TRBV7-2 and TRBJ2-1; D may be TRBD2 (6 bases). V was pared by 1 base and J by 3 bases, with 13 bases between. CDR1 and CDR2 from the germline V gene are SGHTA and FQGNSA. The CDR3 has 16 residues. Written as DNA, the CDR3 is TGTGCCAGCAGCTTAGTTTCGGGAGTGGACTACAATGAGCAGTTCTTC. Residues: CASSLVSGVDYNEQFF.

In this sample, this clonotype turned up a few times. This chain links TRBV7-8 with TRBJ1-5; 9 bases agree with TRBD1. V lost 5 bases, J lost 1 base, and 9 bases stayed unmatched. CDR3 length: 17 amino acids. The germline gives CDR1 SGHVS, CDR2 FQNEAQ. For the CDR3, the DNA is TGTGCCAGCAGCGAAAAACAGGGGGCTTTCAGCAATCAGCCCCAGCATTTT. It is translated as CASSEKQGAFSNQPQHF.

The chain uses TRBV4-2 and TRBJ1-2, with D unresolved. The CDR3 covers 14 residues. CDR1 and CDR2 (germline): LGHNA, YNFKEQ. With 11 bases removed from V and 7 bases from J, the gap between germline ends came to 23 bases. The CDR3 loop reads CACNSGGRNRGYTF. DNA of the CDR3: TGTGCCTGCAACTCGGGAGGGAGGAACCGTGGCTACACCTTC.

The sample holds one count of this clonotype. This chain links TRBV15 with TRBJ2-1; 15 nucleotides match TRBD2. CDR1 and CDR2 (germline): LNHNV, YYDKDF (reference sequence). The V segment lost 4 bases and the J segment 8 bases; nucleotides outside the gene matches: 3. The CDR3 runs 15 residues. The CDR3, as DNA: TGTGCCACCAGCAAAGGACTAGCGGGAGGGTATGAGCAGTTCTTC. Encoded protein: CATSKGLAGGYEQFF.

This clonotype was counted only a few times. The chain carries TRBV28 and TRBJ2-4, with 15 bases matching TRBD2. V trimming: 5 bases; J trimming: 12 bases; junction bases outside the gene matches: 8. CDR3 length: 15 amino acids. Germline values: CDR1 MDHEN, CDR2 SYDVKM. CDR3 sequence (DNA): TGTGCCAGCAGTGCCGGACTAGCGGGAGGGCCGTGTCAGTACTTC. Amino acid sequence: CASSAGLAGGPCQYF.

Here the CDR3 reads CASSPGATYEQYF. The CDR3 coding sequence is TGTGCCAGCAGTCCGGGGGCCACCTACGAGCAGTACTTC. The chain has TRBV6-2 or TRBV6-3 and TRBJ2-7; perhaps D is TRBD1 or TRBD2 (6 bases each). Trimming stripped 5 bases from V and 2 bases from J, with 10 bases between. The germline CDR1 and CDR2 sequences are MNHEY and SVGEGT. The CDR3 contains 13 residues.

This clonotype was found a few times. The rearrangement uses TRBV29-1 and TRBJ1-2, with D perhaps TRBD1 (6 bases). Germline V gives CDR1 SQVTM, CDR2 ANQGSEA. V was trimmed by 7 bases and J by 6 bases, leaving 12 bases between them. CDR3 length: 11 residues. For the CDR3, the DNA is TGCAGCGGGGGGCCCGGAGATGGCTACACCTTC. Translating gives CSGGPGDGYTF.

In this sample, this clonotype turned up a few times. V and J are TRBV6-6 and TRBJ2-5, with D possibly matching TRBD2 (6 bases). The germline V gene encodes CDR1 MNHNY and CDR2 SVGAGI (reference sequence). V dropped 5 bases and J dropped 5 bases, with 18 bases sitting between them. This CDR3 is built from 15 residues. The CDR3 protein is CASSPGGRSGETQYF. The CDR3 coding sequence is TGTGCCAGCAGTCCCGGGGGTAGGTCTGGGGAGACCCAGTACTTC.

The sample holds many counts of this clonotype. The chain links TRBV4-2 to TRBJ2-1; D unclear. This CDR3 comprises 14 residues. Germline values: CDR1 LGHNA, CDR2 YNFKEQ. With 1 base removed from V and 8 bases from J, the gap between germline ends came to 12 bases. The CDR3, as DNA: TGTGCCAGCAGCCAAGGTCCTACCCGAGATGAGCAGTTCTTC. Amino acids: CASSQGPTRDEQFF.

In DNA form, the CDR3 reads TGTGCCAGCAGTCCGGGTCCGAATGAAAAACTGTTTTTT. It is translated as CASSPGPNEKLFF. The gene calls are TRBV28 and TRBJ1-4, with D hard to call. V lost 5 bases, J lost 5 bases, and 9 bases lay in between. Germline V gene data show CDR1 as MDHEN and CDR2 as SYDVKM. The CDR3 has 13 amino acids.

This clonotype was seen a few times. V gene TRBV20-1 combines with J gene TRBJ2-7; no clear D gene. This CDR3 spans 16 amino acids. V was trimmed by 6 bases and J by 2 bases, leaving 23 bases between them. Per germline, CDR1 DFQATT and CDR2 SNEGSKA (reference sequence). The DNA of the CDR3 is TGCAGTGCGGACCCCTCGGAGAAGGCGGAGACCTACGAGCAGTACTTC. Protein: CSADPSEKAETYEQYF.